This TCR beta chain stems from a study of cytomegalovirus exposure and HLA in healthy donors. The wider study: Unique TCRs from HLA-typed donors, around 79 million of them, were held in an early data release.

CDR1 KGHSH and CDR2 LQKENI come from the germline V gene. V lost 3 bases and J lost 8, with 11 bases in between. There are 13 residues in the CDR3. This clone was seen only a few times. Its antigen remains unidentified. General study points: The classifier reportedly diagnosed cytomegalovirus status with high sensitivity and specificity.

PCR employed 60 Vbeta and 13 Jbeta primers. Repertoires were generated with immunoSEQ multiplex PCR, while TCRdb's copy carries only in-frame clones and drops some. The profile shows under 150,000 clones, over 70% of them singletons. This TCR was sampled from a woman aged 40 to 55 in good health and CMV-seronegative. This chain connects TRBV18 to TRBJ2-4; D not resolved. The sequenced sample was PBMCs. The CDR3 sequence: CASSPSNADIQYF. DNA of the CDR3: TGTGCCAGCTCACCGTCGAACGCGGACATTCAGTACTTC.